This TCR beta chain was documented in a study of control samples from healthy donors and cancer patients. This clone was picked up one time. The CDR3 totals 14 residues. The V gene's germline CDR1 is MDHEN and CDR2 SYDVKM. Trimming removed 6 bases at V and 8 bases at J, with 19 bases between. The method was immunoSEQ multiplex PCR; TCRdb's version includes in-frame clones alone and lacks a portion of them. Of around 250,000 clones in the sample, around 80% are singletons; the top ten hold about an eighth. The genes are TRBV28 and TRBJ1-2; maybe TRBD1 (6 bases). Sequenced input: PBMCs. The receptor was isolated from a woman in her sixties with lung cancer. In nucleotides, the CDR3 is TGTGCCAGCAGAACCAGCGGGGGGGCTTACGGCTACACCTTC. Translation: CASRTSGGAYGYTF.